A selection of T cell receptor beta chains follows, all from one sample in a study of OX40 agonist ivuxolimab in advanced cancers. TCRdb's table, derived via immunoSEQ multiplex PCR, lists solely in-frame clones and lacks some. The table shows roughly 90,000 clones, with roughly nine tenths occurring only once. The sequencing here drew on CD4+ or CD8+ T cells sorted from blood, taken in a trial of the OX40 agonist ivuxolimab. Receptor source: an adult with an advanced solid tumor such as melanoma, head and neck, liver or kidney cancer. The conserved cysteine and the conserved F or W are not part of the CDR3 here.

TRBV7-9	TRBJ2-7	ASSFAHGGWEQY
TRBV6-5	TRBJ2-5	ASSYGMTVGEETQY
TRBV19	TRBJ2-7	ASSIVGDRAHEQY
TRBV5-6	TRBJ1-5	ASSFGRTGMQPQH
TRBV6-5	TRBJ2-7	ASSYLTVSPYEQY
TRBV4-1	TRBJ2-5	ASSPLGTSGNLGTQY
TRBV10-3	TRBJ2-7	AISETGSYYEQY
TRBV18	TRBJ1-2	ASSPGDGNYGYT
TRBV10-1	TRBJ2-7	ASSALPGTEQY
TRBV27	TRBJ2-7	ASSLGTPYEQY
TRBV7-9	TRBJ2-6	ASSPMGANVLT
TRBV7-9	TRBJ1-2	ASSPTGGADGYT
TRBV29-1	TRBJ2-7	SVGTSDSYEQY
TRBV2	TRBJ1-1	ASREQVEAEAF
TRBV27	TRBJ2-3	ASSPLGSDTQY
TRBV25-1	TRBJ1-4	ASSLRGASFATNEKLF
TRBV7-9	TRBJ1-2	ASSLPPKGSRVNYGYT
TRBV7-9	TRBJ2-5	ASSLRGSGEMHETQY
TRBV7-2	TRBJ2-4	ASSLGTAKNIQY
TRBV29-1	TRBJ2-7	SVEEWRSGQTSYEQY
TRBV12-5	TRBJ2-7	ASGLPPRQGLREQY
TRBV27	TRBJ1-6	ASRKTGRFYNSPLH
TRBV13	TRBJ2-1	ASSQTGLGYNEQF
TRBV2	TRBJ2-5	AIHRDRGLQETQY
TRBV19	TRBJ2-2	ASSQGLAAGTGELF